These T cell receptor beta chains were read from a single sample in a study of breast tumors, draining lymph nodes, adjacent tissues. TCRdb fed the multiplex PCR reads into MiXCR, producing one record per CDR3 protein. This table holds 100,000 or so distinct CDR3 sequences, around 20% found once. The sequenced sample was axillary lymph node tissue. All receptors come from a female donor with breast cancer. Some clones in this sample may be carry-over from other donors' samples. CDR3s include the opening cysteine and the closing phenylalanine or tryptophan. A D gene is named only where the DNA matches it firmly. The listing skips clone size in some rows; elsewhere it reads once, few, many or a size class.

V gene	clone size	J gene	D gene	CDR3 protein	CDR3 DNA
TRBV4-1	many	TRBJ1-6	NA	CASSPEQHNYNSPLHF	TGCGCCAGCAGTCCGGAACAGCACAACTATAATTCACCCCTCCACTTT
TRBV7-9	NA	TRBJ1-1	NA	CASSLETRLTEALF	TGTGCCAGCAGCTTAGAAACCCGCCTCACTGAAGCTCTCTTT
TRBV20-1	many	TRBJ2-7	TRBD2	CSARGPLAGVEQYF	TGCAGTGCTAGAGGCCCACTAGCGGGGGTTGAGCAGTACTTC
TRBV2	many	TRBJ2-3	TRBD1	CASSLQGQVSTDTQYF	TGTGCCAGCAGCCTCCAGGGACAGGTTAGCACAGATACGCAGTATTTT
TRBV2	many	TRBJ2-3	TRBD2	CASSTLAGGTDTQYF	TGTGCCAGCAGTACACTAGCGGGAGGCACAGATACGCAGTATTTT
TRBV28	NA	TRBJ1-5	NA	CASKNRDTGNQPQHF	TGTGCCAGCAAAAACCGGGACACTGGCAATCAGCCCCAGCATTTT
TRBV4-1	many	TRBJ2-7	TRBD1	CASSRTTGSTYEQYF	TGCGCCAGCAGCCGAACGACAGGGTCCACCTACGAGCAGTACTTC
TRBV10-1	NA	TRBJ2-1	NA	CASSEGAAGGYNEQFF	TGCGCCAGCAGTGAGGGGGCAGCAGGTGGATACAATGAGCAGTTCTTC
TRBV28	many	TRBJ2-7	NA	CASSLLTGDYEQYF	TGTGCCAGCAGTTTATTGACAGGAGACTACGAGCAGTACTTC
TRBV29-1	many	TRBJ2-3	NA	CSVALTDTQYF	TGCAGCGTTGCACTCACAGATACGCAGTATTTT
TRBV5-1	many	TRBJ2-7	TRBD2	CASSPKTSGGYEQYF	TGCGCCAGCAGCCCAAAGACTAGCGGGGGCTACGAGCAGTACTTC
TRBV29-1	many	TRBJ1-3	NA	CSVDLGSGNTIYF	TGCAGCGTTGACTTGGGTTCTGGAAACACCATATATTTT
TRBV7-9	many	TRBJ2-1	TRBD2	CATRGSNEQFF	TGTGCCACCCGCGGGAGTAATGAGCAGTTCTTC
TRBV19	many	TRBJ2-3	TRBD1	CASSISSGQGGDTQYF	TGTGCCAGTAGTATATCCTCGGGACAGGGTGGAGATACGCAGTATTTT